Listed here are 4 T cell receptor beta chains from one sample, sequenced in a study of vaccination effects on CD4 cells after COVID-19. Their specific antigens are unknown. Generated by immunoSEQ multiplex PCR, the TCRdb table keeps only in-frame clones and is missing some. This sample has 41,000 or so clones, with roughly 70% found just once. Antigen-specific CD4+ T cells were expanded with viral peptide pools in the ViraFEST assay before sequencing. Once cultured for about 9 days, the cells underwent separation to obtain CD4+ T cells. Previously uninfected by SARS-CoV-2, the vaccine recipients also showed negative nucleocapsid antibodies. Sequencing used CD4+ T cells from PBMCs cultured with HCoV-OC43 spike peptides, obtained before COVID-19 vaccination. Subset meaning: HCoV-OC43 spike overlapping peptide pool stimulation. These receptors came from a human donor who received a COVID-19 vaccine.

The count of this clone is one. V is TRBV11-2 and J is TRBJ1-5; possibly TRBD1 for D (5 bases). The CDR3 runs to 14 residues. V dropped 5 bases and J dropped 4 bases, with 12 bases sitting between them. Germline loops: CDR1 SGHAT, CDR2 FQNNGV. Written as DNA, the CDR3 is TGTGCCAGCAGCCGAATGGGGGGAAATCAGCCCCAGCATTTT. This sequence encodes CASSRMGGNQPQHF.

J is TRBJ1-1 and V is TRBV7-2; perhaps TRBD1 as D (5 bases). Trimming pared 5 bases from V and 1 base from J, leaving 5 bases between. The CDR3 has 12 residues. Germline V gives CDR1 SGHTA, CDR2 FQGNSA. The CDR3: CASSTGNTEAFF. In nucleotides, the CDR3 is TGTGCCAGCAGCACAGGGAACACTGAAGCTTTCTTT. Complete variable domain (other parts from reference TRBV7-2 and TRBJ1-1): GAGVSQSPSNKVTEKGKDVELRCDPISGHTALYWYRQSLGQGLEFLIYFQGNSAPDKSGLPSDRFSAERTGGSVSTLTIQRTQQEDSAVYLCASSTGNTEAFFGQGTRLTVV.

The CDR3 loop is CASSLGLGTDEQFF. DNA for the CDR3: TGTGCCAGCAGCTTAGGCTTGGGGACGGATGAGCAGTTCTTC. The chain employs TRBV11-2 and TRBJ2-1; D tentatively reads TRBD1 or TRBD2 (5 bases each). This CDR3 is 14 amino acids long. CDR1 is SGHAT and CDR2 is FQNNGV in the germline V gene. The V end lost 1 base, the J end lost 8 bases, and 12 bases lay between the germline ends.

The rearrangement links TRBV9 to TRBJ2-1; D is undetermined. V dropped 4 bases and J dropped 9 bases, with 8 bases sitting between them. Germline CDR1 SGDLS, CDR2 YYNGEE. This CDR3 region has 11 residues. The CDR3 nucleotides are TGTGCCAGCAGCTCGATGGGTGAGCAGTTCTTC. Encoded protein: CASSSMGEQFF.